What follows is one TCR beta chain and its context. Original methodology: Reference gene primer amplification gave estimated nucleated cell counts. TCRdb keeps only in-frame clones here, not all; method: immunoSEQ multiplex PCR. V, J and clone size are those of that table, while D and trimming were read from the DNA. The repertoire has around 20,000 clones, over 80% of them found once; the top ten carry about 8.3%. The record originates from a study of blood T cell repertoires in COVID-19. The V end lost 4 bases, the J end lost 4 bases, and 10 bases lay between the germline ends. The length of the CDR3 is 13 residues.

The V call is TRBV12-3 or TRBV12-4, the J call TRBJ2-5; D remains unclear. The receptor comes from a human donor in a cohort sampled during active COVID-19. The donor label of this sample is uncertain. Material: peripheral blood. CDR3 nucleotide sequence: TGTGCCAGCAGTTCAGGATTCCGAGAGACCCAGTACTTC. Encoded protein: CASSSGFRETQYF.